The 15 T cell receptor beta chains reported below all come from one sample, sequenced in a study of early T cells in non-severe SARS-CoV-2 infection (dated by TCRdb to the early 2020s). The method was 5' RACE. Sequenced on a NextSeq 500. Clones were called with MiXCR by TCRdb after fastp trimmed the public reads at Q25, and only in-frame beta chains were retained. CDR3 protein sequences are deduplicated, and each keeps its most common genes and DNA. For this sample the table gives about 25,000 distinct CDR3 sequences, of which around 4% were detected only once. The ten largest clones add up to more than 9.5% of the sample. Sequencing was done on a sample of whole blood. Receptors were obtained from an adult who was a healthcare worker with PCR-confirmed SARS-CoV-2 infection or an uninfected control (not recorded which).

This clonotype was observed a few times. J is TRBJ2-2 and V is TRBV7-9; 9 positions agree with TRBD2. The V gene's germline CDR1 is SEHNR and CDR2 FQNEAQ (reference sequence). The V gene end was trimmed by 5 bases and the J gene end by 3 bases; junction bases not matched to a gene: 7. CDR3 length: 16 amino acids. Written as DNA, the CDR3 is TGTGCCAGCAGCCCAGGACTAGCGAGATACACCGGGGAGCTGTTTTTT. Amino acid sequence: CASSPGLARYTGELFF. The complete variable domain, with remaining parts taken from reference TRBV7-9 and TRBJ2-2, reads DTGVSQNPRHKITKRGQNVTFRCDPISEHNRLYWYRQTLGQGPEFLTYFQNEAQLEKSRLLSDRFSAERPKGSFSTLEIQRTEQGDSAMYLCASSPGLARYTGELFFGEGSRLTVL.

This clonotype has just a few counts. V is TRBV29-1 and J is TRBJ1-1, with D tentatively TRBD1 (6 bases). The length of the CDR3 is 14 residues. CDR1 and CDR2 from the germline V gene are SQVTM and ANQGSEA. The ends were cut back, 7 bases at V and 3 bases at J, with 18 bases in the middle. The CDR3 DNA sequence: TGCAGCGCCATTCTTGGTTCAGGGGACACTGAAGCTTTCTTT. It yields the protein CSAILGSGDTEAFF.

This clonotype was observed at least ten times. The chain combines TRBV25-1 with TRBJ2-7, with 11 bases lining up with TRBD2. J was trimmed by 4 bases and V by 1 base; bases with no gene match: 6. Germline V lookup: CDR1 MGHDK, CDR2 SYGVNS. The CDR3 consists of 16 residues. CDR3 in DNA: TGTGCCAGCAGTGAATCTCTAGCGGGAGGCAGTTACGAGCAGTACTTC. Translation: CASSESLAGGSYEQYF.

This clonotype has a count of ten or more. The chain is built from TRBV5-6 and TRBJ2-1, with 8 bases lining up with TRBD2. Trimming took 1 base from V and 0 from J; bases not matched to a gene: 3. There are 16 residues in the CDR3. The germline CDR1 and CDR2 sequences are SGHDT and YYEEEE. The CDR3 loop is CASSLKSGSSYNEQFF. As DNA, the CDR3 is TGTGCCAGCAGCTTGAAGAGCGGGAGCTCCTACAATGAGCAGTTCTTC.

This clonotype was seen at least ten times. J is TRBJ2-1 and V is TRBV5-1; 11 bases are a match to TRBD2. Unmatched junction bases numbered 9, after V lost 2 bases and J lost 5 bases. In germline, CDR1 is SGHRS, CDR2 YFSETQ. CDR3 length: 17 residues. CDR3 nucleotides: TGCGCCAGCAGCTTCGAGTTAGCGGGAGGGAAGGACAATGAGCAGTTCTTC. Translated, it gives CASSFELAGGKDNEQFF.

This clonotype came up many times. The chain employs TRBV4-3 and TRBJ2-7; 14 bases fit TRBD2. The CDR3 consists of 20 residues. Losses at the gene ends were 0 bases for V and 0 bases for J; bases not matched to a gene: 10. The V gene's germline CDR1 is LGHNA and CDR2 YSLEER. This CDR3 reads CASSQETGTSGSPSSYEQYF. In nucleotides, the CDR3 is TGCGCCAGCAGCCAAGAAACCGGGACTAGCGGGAGTCCGAGCTCCTACGAGCAGTACTTC.

In its sample, this clonotype was seen many times. V is TRBV7-2 and J is TRBJ2-5, with TRBD1 as a possible D gene (6 bases). The CDR3 extends over 14 amino acids. Germline CDR1 and CDR2: SGHTA and FQGNSA. V dropped 3 bases and J dropped 5 bases, with 13 bases sitting between them. CDR3 nucleotides: TGTGCCAGCAGCTTTGGCCAGGGGTGGGAGACCCAGTACTTC. It is translated as CASSFGQGWETQYF.

The sample holds many counts of this clonotype. The CDR3 region has the DNA TGTGCCAGCAGCCCTCACCCAGAGTATGAGCAGTTCTTC. Its translation is CASSPHPEYEQFF. This chain uses TRBV11-3 with TRBJ2-1, with D unclear. The V end was cut by 5 bases, the J end by 8 bases, with 13 bases between. Germline assignment: CDR1 SGHNT and CDR2 YENEEA. The CDR3 covers 13 residues. The whole variable domain, filled in from reference TRBV11-3 and TRBJ2-1, reads EAGVVQSPRYKIIEKKQPVAFWCNPISGHNTLYWYLQNLGQGPELLIRYENEEAVDDSQLPKDRFSAERLKGVDSTLKIQPAELGDSAVYLCASSPHPEYEQFFGPGTRLTVL.

This rearrangement joins TRBV11-1 to TRBJ2-2; D is uncertain. Trimming left V 3 bases short and J 4 bases short, with 9 bases between. Looked up from germline, CDR1 is SGHAT and CDR2 is FQDESV (reference sequence). The CDR3 extends over 14 amino acids. CDR3 DNA: TGTGCCAGCAGCTTGGGATCTCCCACCGGGGAGCTGTTTTTT. Protein sequence: CASSLGSPTGELFF.

CDR3 DNA: TGTGCCAGCAGTTCCGGACTAGCGGGAGGGTACGAGCAGTACTTC. This gives the protein CASSSGLAGGYEQYF. This chain links TRBV6-2 or TRBV6-3 with TRBJ2-7, with TRBD2 identical over 15 bases. This CDR3 region has 15 residues. The germline V gene encodes CDR1 MNHEY and CDR2 SVGEGT. With 4 bases clipped from V and 4 bases from J, the junction kept 2 bases outside the gene matches.

There are many counts of this clonotype. The chain employs TRBV28 and TRBJ2-4; 8 bases are a match to TRBD2. The V gene's germline CDR1 is MDHEN and CDR2 SYDVKM. V shed 5 bases and J 8 bases; nucleotides not matched to a gene: 20. This CDR3 region has 18 residues. DNA for the CDR3: TGTGCCAGCAGTCCCCCCGTGGGAAGCGGGAGTTTGTATGACATTCAGTACTTC. Protein sequence: CASSPPVGSGSLYDIQYF.

This clonotype was recorded many times. The gene calls are TRBV7-2 and TRBJ2-1; no definite D call. The CDR3 spans 14 residues. Per the germline V gene, CDR1 is SGHTA and CDR2 is FQGNSA. The V end lost 4 bases, the J end lost 4 bases, and 11 bases lay between the germline ends. CDR3 DNA: TGTGCCAGCAGCTCTGTAAACCCTTACAATGAGCAGTTCTTC. Translating it yields CASSSVNPYNEQFF.

This clonotype was detected ten times or more. V gene TRBV6-5 combines with J gene TRBJ2-1; 8 nucleotides agree with TRBD2. The CDR3 loop spans 15 amino acids. CDR1 is MNHEY, CDR2 SVGAGI, per germline. The trim removed 6 bases at V and 6 bases at J, leaving 10 bases unmatched. The CDR3: CASSPGTRHRNEQFF. DNA of the CDR3: TGTGCCAGCAGCCCCGGGACTAGGCATCGCAATGAGCAGTTCTTC.

This clonotype was seen ten or more times. The chain carries TRBV20-1 and TRBJ1-4; D uncertain. Germline values: CDR1 DFQATT, CDR2 SNEGSKA (reference sequence). The CDR3 length is 12 residues. Trimming took off 6 bases at V and 5 bases at J, with 10 bases between the two ends. The chain's CDR3 is CSAGSGNEKLFF. In DNA, the CDR3 is TGCAGTGCAGGTTCTGGGAATGAAAAACTGTTTTTT.

This clonotype showed up just a few times. V and J are TRBV6-2 or TRBV6-3 and TRBJ1-1, with D possibly being TRBD1 (5 bases). This CDR3 spans 15 amino acids. V lost 6 bases and J 0 bases, leaving 14 bases between the germline ends. In germline, CDR1 is MNHEY, CDR2 SVGEGT. The CDR3 spells CASRPQDTLNTEAFF. CDR3 in DNA: TGTGCCAGCAGACCGCAGGACACGCTGAACACTGAAGCTTTCTTT.